At least ten counts were recorded for the clone carrying this T cell receptor beta chain. This sample stems from a study of T cells after yellow fever vaccination. MiXCR, run by TCRdb on the 5' RACE reads, gives a single entry per CDR3 protein. In the table there are about 74,000 distinct CDR3 sequences, more than 5.5% of which are singletons. The trim removed 3 bases at V and 1 base at J, leaving 2 bases unmatched. Germline V gene lookup returns CDR1 MGHRA and CDR2 YSYEKL. This CDR3 is 15 amino acids long. The sequence came from a man aged 18 to 29 who received the YFV17D yellow fever vaccine. The sequencing here drew on CD8+ T cells sorted from PBMCs, taken less than 6 days after the first yellow fever vaccination. This chain uses TRBV4-1 with TRBJ1-5; 8 bases map to TRBD1. Here the CDR3 reads CASSQQGASNQPQHF. The CDR3 DNA sequence: TGCGCCAGCAGCCAGCAGGGGGCGAGCAATCAGCCCCAGCATTTT.